The present T cell receptor (beta chain) was sequenced within a study of blood T cell repertoires in COVID-19. Study-wide background: The United States, Italy and Spain provided the acute and convalescent COVID-19 samples.

The CDR3 has 14 residues. CDR1 is LGHNA and CDR2 is YNFKEQ in the germline V gene. The germline V and J ends were trimmed by 0 bases and 6 bases, with 9 bases remaining between them. In its sample, this clone was seen a few times. Libraries were prepared by immunoSEQ multiplex PCR; TCRdb keeps only in-frame clonotypes and omits some of them. The profile shows approximately 200,000 clones, about 90% of them singletons. The sequence came from a young woman who had been exposed to COVID-19. Sequencing was performed on PBMCs or T cells enriched from blood (not recorded which). The gene calls are TRBV4-2 and TRBJ2-1; D might be TRBD2 (5 bases). The CDR3 region has the DNA TGTGCCAGCAGCCAAGATGGAGGCGGCAATGAGCAGTTCTTC. This translates into CASSQDGGGNEQFF.